This TCR beta chain was observed in a study of identical twins. Study findings and constraints: The authors drew conclusions from cross-sectional statistical analysis rather than following the same donors.

Points on this clonotype: Antigen: not known.

A universal primer binding site was introduced by template switching. The final cDNA contained unique molecular identifiers. TCRdb analysed the 5' RACE reads with MiXCR anew, one entry per CDR3 protein. This sample has hundreds of thousands of distinct CDR3 sequences, with 21% found just once. These sequences were also reported in another study, on T cells expressing NK-cell markers. That source notes: Dominant NKG2C+ clonotypes made up about 1.0-7.5% of CD8+ T cells in over five donors. In several donors, dominant clonotypes made up about 28.3-65% of CD3+CD56-NKG2C+ cells.

The sequence was collected from a woman in her late teens or twenties in good health. The specimen was PBMCs.

CDR3 nucleotides: TGTGCCAGCAGCCAAGATCTGCGGGGCTTCTATGGCTACACCTTC. Its protein product is CASSQDLRGFYGYTF. J is TRBJ1-2 and V is TRBV3-1; a possible D gene is TRBD1 (5 bases). The CDR3 length is 15 residues. Germline loops: CDR1 LGHDT, CDR2 YNNKEL (reference sequence). V lost 0 bases and J lost 4, with 12 bases in between.